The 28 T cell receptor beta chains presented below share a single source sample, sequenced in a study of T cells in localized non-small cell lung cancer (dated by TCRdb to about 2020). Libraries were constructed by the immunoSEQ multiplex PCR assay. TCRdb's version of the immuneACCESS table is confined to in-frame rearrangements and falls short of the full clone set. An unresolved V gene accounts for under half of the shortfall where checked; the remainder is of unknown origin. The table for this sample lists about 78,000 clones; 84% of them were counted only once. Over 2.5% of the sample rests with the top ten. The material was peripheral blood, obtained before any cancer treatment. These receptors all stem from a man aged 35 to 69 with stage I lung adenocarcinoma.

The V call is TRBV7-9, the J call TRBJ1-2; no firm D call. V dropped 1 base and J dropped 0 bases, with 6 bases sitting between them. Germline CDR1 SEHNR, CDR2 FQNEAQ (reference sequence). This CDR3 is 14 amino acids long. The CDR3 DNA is TGTGCCAGCAGCTTAGAATCCCCTAACTATGGCTACACCTTC. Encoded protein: CASSLESPNYGYTF. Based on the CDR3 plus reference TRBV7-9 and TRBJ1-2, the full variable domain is DTGVSQNPRHKITKRGQNVTFRCDPISEHNRLYWYRQTLGQGPEFLTYFQNEAQLEKSRLLSDRFSAERPKGSFSTLEIQRTEQGDSAMYLCASSLESPNYGYTFGSGTRLTVV.

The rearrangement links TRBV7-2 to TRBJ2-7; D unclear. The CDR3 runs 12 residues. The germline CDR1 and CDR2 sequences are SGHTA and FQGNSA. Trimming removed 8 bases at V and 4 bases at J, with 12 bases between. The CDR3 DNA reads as TGTGCCAGCGCCAATAGGGCGTACGAGCAGTACTTC. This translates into CASANRAYEQYF.

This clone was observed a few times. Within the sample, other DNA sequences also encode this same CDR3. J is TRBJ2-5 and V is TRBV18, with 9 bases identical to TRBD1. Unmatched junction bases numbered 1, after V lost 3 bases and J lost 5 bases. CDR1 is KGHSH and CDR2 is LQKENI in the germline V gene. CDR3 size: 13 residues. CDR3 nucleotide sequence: TGTGCCAGCTCACCTGGACAGGGGGAGACCCAGTACTTC. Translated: CASSPGQGETQYF.

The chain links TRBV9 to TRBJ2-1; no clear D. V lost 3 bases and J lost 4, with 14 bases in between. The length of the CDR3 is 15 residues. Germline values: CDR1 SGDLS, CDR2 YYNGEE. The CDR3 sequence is CASSAQSPGYNEQFF. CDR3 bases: TGTGCCAGCAGCGCCCAGTCCCCCGGGTACAATGAGCAGTTCTTC.

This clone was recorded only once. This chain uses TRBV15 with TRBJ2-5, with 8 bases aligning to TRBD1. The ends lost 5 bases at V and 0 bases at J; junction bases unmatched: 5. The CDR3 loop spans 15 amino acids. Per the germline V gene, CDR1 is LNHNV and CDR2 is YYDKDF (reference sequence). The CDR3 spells CATSPQGAHQETQYF. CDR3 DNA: TGTGCCACCAGCCCTCAGGGGGCTCACCAAGAGACCCAGTACTTC.

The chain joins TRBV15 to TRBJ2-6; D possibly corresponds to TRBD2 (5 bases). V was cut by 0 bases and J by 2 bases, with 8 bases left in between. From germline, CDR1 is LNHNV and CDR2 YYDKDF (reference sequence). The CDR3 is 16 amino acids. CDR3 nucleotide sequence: TGTGCCACCAGCAGAGACTTGAGGGCTGGGGCCAACGTCCTGACTTTC. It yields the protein CATSRDLRAGANVLTF.

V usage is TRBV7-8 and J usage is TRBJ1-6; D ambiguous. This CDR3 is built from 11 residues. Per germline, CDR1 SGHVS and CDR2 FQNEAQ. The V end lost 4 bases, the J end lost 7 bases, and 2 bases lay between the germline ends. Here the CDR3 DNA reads TGTGCCAGCAGCTCGAATTCACCCCTCCACTTT. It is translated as CASSSNSPLHF.

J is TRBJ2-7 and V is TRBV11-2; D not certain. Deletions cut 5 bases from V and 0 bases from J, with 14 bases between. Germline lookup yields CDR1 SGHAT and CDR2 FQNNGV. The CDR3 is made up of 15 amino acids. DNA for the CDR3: TGTGCCAGCAGCGAAACGGACGGATTCTCCTACGAGCAGTACTTC. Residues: CASSETDGFSYEQYF.

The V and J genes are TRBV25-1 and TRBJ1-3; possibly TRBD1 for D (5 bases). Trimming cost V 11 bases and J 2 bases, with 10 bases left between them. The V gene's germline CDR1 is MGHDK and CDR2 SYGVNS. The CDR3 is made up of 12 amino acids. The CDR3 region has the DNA TGTGCCCCGGGGGGAACTGGAAACACCATATATTTT. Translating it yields CAPGGTGNTIYF.

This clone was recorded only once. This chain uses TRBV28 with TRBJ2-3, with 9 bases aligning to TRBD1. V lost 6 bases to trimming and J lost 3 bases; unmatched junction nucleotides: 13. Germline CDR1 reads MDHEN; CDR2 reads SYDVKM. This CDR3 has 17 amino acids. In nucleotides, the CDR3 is TGTGCCAGCAGGGAGAGGTGGGGACAGGGTGAGACAGATACGCAGTATTTT. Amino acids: CASRERWGQGETDTQYF.

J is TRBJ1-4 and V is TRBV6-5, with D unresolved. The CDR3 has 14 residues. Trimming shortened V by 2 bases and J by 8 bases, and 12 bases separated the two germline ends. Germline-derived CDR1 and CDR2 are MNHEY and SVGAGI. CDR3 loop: CASSYRFLGEKLFF. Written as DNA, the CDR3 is TGTGCCAGCAGTTACCGGTTTCTGGGGGAAAAACTGTTTTTT.

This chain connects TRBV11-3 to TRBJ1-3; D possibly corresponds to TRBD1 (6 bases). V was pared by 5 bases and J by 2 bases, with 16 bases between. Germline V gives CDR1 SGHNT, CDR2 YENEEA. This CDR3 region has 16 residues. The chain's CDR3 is CASSPGGQKPGNTIYF. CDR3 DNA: TGTGCCAGCAGCCCGGGAGGACAGAAGCCTGGAAACACCATATATTTT.

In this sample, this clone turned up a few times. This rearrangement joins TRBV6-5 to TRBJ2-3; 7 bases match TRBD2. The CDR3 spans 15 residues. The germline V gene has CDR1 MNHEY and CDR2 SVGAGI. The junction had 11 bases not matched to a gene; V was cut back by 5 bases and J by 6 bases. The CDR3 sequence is CASSTPGLFSDTQYF. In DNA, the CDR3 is TGTGCCAGCAGTACGCCGGGACTATTTTCGGATACGCAGTATTTT.

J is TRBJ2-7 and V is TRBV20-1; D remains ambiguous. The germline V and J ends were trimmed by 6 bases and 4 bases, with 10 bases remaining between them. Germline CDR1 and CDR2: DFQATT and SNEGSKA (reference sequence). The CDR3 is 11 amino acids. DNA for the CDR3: TGCAGTGCCATAGAAGGGTACGAGCAGTACTTC. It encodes CSAIEGYEQYF.

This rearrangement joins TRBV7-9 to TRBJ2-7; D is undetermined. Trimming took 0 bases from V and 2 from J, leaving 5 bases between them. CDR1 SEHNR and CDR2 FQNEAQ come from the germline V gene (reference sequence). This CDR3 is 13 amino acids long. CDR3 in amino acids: CASSLAATYEQYF. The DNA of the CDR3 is TGTGCCAGCAGCTTAGCGGCTACCTACGAGCAGTACTTC.

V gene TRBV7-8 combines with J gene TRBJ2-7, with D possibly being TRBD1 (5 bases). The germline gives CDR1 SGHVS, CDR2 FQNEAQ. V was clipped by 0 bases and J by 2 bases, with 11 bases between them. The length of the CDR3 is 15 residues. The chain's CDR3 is CASSLAAGYPYEQYF. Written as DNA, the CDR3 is TGTGCCAGCAGCTTAGCTGCAGGGTACCCCTACGAGCAGTACTTC.

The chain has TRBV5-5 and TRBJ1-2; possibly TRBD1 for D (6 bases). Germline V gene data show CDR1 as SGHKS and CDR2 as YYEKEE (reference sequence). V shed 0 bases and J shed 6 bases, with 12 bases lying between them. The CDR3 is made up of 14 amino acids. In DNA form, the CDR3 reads TGTGCCAGCAGCTTGGGAGGGGACATCGATGGCTACACCTTC. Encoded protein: CASSLGGDIDGYTF.

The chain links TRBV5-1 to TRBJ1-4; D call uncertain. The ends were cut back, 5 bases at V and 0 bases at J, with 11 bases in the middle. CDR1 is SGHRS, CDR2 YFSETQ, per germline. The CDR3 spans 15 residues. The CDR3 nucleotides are TGCGCCAGCAGGACCATATCAGCAACTAATGAAAAACTGTTTTTT. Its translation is CASRTISATNEKLFF.

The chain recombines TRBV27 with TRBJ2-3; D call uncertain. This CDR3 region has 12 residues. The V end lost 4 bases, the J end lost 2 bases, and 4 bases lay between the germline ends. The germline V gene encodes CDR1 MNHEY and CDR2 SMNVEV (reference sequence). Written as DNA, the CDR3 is TGTGCCAGCAGTTCAAACACAGATACGCAGTATTTT. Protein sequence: CASSSNTDTQYF.

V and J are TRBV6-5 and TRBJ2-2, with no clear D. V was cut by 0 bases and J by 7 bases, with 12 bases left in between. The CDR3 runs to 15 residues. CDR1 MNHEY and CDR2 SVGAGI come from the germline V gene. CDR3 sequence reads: CASSYSVRGVGELFF. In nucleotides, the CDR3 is TGTGCCAGCAGTTACTCGGTTCGTGGGGTCGGGGAGCTGTTTTTT.

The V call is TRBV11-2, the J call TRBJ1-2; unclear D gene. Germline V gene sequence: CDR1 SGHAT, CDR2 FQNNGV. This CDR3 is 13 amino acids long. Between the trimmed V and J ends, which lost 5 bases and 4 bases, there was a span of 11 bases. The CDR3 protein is CASSPESAYGYTF. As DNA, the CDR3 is TGTGCCAGCAGCCCAGAGTCGGCCTATGGCTACACCTTC.

This CDR3 is CASSPGGGRATIYF. CDR3 coding DNA: TGTGCCAGTAGCCCGGGTGGCGGCAGGGCCACCATATATTTT. The V and J genes are TRBV19 and TRBJ1-3, with D possibly being TRBD1 (5 bases). CDR1 LNHDA and CDR2 SQIVND come from the germline V gene (reference sequence). Trimming left V 6 bases short and J 9 bases short, with 18 bases between. The CDR3 runs to 14 residues.

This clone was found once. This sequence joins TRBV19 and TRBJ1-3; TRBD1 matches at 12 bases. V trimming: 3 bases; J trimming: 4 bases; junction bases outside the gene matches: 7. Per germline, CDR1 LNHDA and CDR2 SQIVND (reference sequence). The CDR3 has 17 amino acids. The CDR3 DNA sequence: TGTGCCAGTAGTATGGGCGGGACAGGGGGCCTCGGAAACACCATATATTTT. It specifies CASSMGGTGGLGNTIYF.

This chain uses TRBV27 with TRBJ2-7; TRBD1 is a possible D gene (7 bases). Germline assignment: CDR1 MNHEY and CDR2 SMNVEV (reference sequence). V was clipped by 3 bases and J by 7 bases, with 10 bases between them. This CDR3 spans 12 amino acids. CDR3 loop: CASSFPGGEQYF. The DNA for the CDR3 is TGTGCCAGCAGTTTTCCAGGGGGGGAGCAGTACTTC.

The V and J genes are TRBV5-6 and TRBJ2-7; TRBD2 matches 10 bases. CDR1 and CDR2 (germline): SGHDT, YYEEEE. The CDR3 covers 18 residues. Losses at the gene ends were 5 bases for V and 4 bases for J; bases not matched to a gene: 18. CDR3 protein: CASSRLAGTSGSQYEQYF. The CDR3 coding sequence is TGTGCCAGCAGTCGACTAGCGGGTACCTCCGGGTCCCAATACGAGCAGTACTTC.

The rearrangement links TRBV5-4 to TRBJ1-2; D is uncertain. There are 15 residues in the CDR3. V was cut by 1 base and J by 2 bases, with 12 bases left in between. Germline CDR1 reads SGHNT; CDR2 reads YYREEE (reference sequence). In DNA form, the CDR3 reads TGTGCCAGCAGCTTGAAAGGGAACGGCAACTATGGCTACACCTTC. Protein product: CASSLKGNGNYGYTF.

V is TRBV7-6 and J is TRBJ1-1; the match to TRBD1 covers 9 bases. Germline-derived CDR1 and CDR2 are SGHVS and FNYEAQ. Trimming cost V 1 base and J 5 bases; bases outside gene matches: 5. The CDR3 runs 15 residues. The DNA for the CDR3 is TGTGCCAGCAGCTTAGGCACAGGGGGCAAGACTGAAGCTTTCTTT. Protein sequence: CASSLGTGGKTEAFF.

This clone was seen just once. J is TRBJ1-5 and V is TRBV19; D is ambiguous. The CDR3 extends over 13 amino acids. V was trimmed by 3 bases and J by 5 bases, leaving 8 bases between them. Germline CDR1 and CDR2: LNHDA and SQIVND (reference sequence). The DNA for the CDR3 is TGTGCCAGTAGTATTTCTATACATCAGCCCCAGCATTTT. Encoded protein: CASSISIHQPQHF.